One T cell receptor (beta chain) is described in this entry. The data are from a study of blood T cell repertoires in COVID-19. CDR3 length equals 14 residues. With 6 bases clipped from V and 7 bases from J, the junction kept 8 bases outside the gene matches. CDR1 KGHSH and CDR2 LQKENI come from the germline V gene. As processed by the authors: Counts of nucleated cells, estimated from reference gene primer amplification, were obtained. Assay used: immunoSEQ multiplex PCR; TCRdb lists only in-frame clones, some missing. The D gene and trimming were derived from the DNA, and the V and J assignments and clone size from that table. Of 200,000 to 250,000 clones in the sample, roughly 90% were seen once.

The sequencing input was peripheral blood. This sequence originates from a man in his sixties with COVID-19, enrolled during active disease. This sequence joins TRBV18 and TRBJ1-2; 10 bases match TRBD1. The CDR3 spells CASSSTGGAVGYTF. The CDR3 DNA reads TGTGCCAGCTCTTCGACAGGGGGCGCGGTTGGCTACACCTTC. Supplemented by reference TRBV18 and TRBJ1-2, the full variable domain reads NAGVMQNPRHLVRRRGQEARLRCSPMKGHSHVYWYRQLPEEGLKFMVYLQKENIIDESGMPKERFSAEFPKEGPSILRIQQVVRGDSAAYFCASSSTGGAVGYTFGSGTRLTVV.